This TCR beta chain was recovered during a study of blood T cell repertoires in COVID-19. Turning to the study itself: Researchers got acute and convalescent COVID-19 samples from the United States, Italy and Spain. T cells, B-cell-depleted T cells, or PBMCs supplied cDNA or gDNA.

From germline, CDR1 is MNHEY and CDR2 SVGAGI. Between the trimmed V and J ends, which lost 4 bases and 4 bases, there was a span of 14 bases. The CDR3 is 15 residues long. Original data processing: Researchers report that nucleated cell counts were estimated from reference gene primer amplification. TCRdb keeps only in-frame clones here, not all; method: immunoSEQ multiplex PCR. V and J calls and clone size are as listed in that table; D and trimming were resolved from the DNA. The sample consists of under 150,000 clones, approximately 86% of them appearing once. Sequenced input: peripheral blood. The rearrangement uses TRBV6-5 and TRBJ1-3, with D tentatively TRBD1 (5 bases). This TCR came from a woman in her 50s who had recovered from COVID-19. CDR3 sequence (DNA): TGTGCCAGCAGTTCCACTGGGGGGATCGGAAACACCATATATTTT. This gives the protein CASSSTGGIGNTIYF.